This T cell receptor (beta chain) was identified during a study of blood T cell repertoires in COVID-19. Comment on this clone: Different DNA sequences within this sample yield the same CDR3.

The assay was immunoSEQ multiplex PCR, and TCRdb's table has in-frame clones only and misses some. In the table there are around 300,000 clones, roughly 90% of which are singletons. The CDR3 contains 13 residues. V lost 5 bases to trimming and J lost 4 bases, with 9 bases between them. The V gene's germline CDR1 is MNHEY and CDR2 SVGAGI. This chain connects TRBV6-5 to TRBJ1-5; D perhaps matches TRBD1 (5 bases). This sequence was found in a woman younger than 45 with COVID-19, enrolled during active disease. What was sequenced was peripheral blood. The CDR3: CASSTGGNQPQHF. CDR3 nucleotide sequence: TGTGCCAGCAGTACGGGGGGAAATCAGCCCCAGCATTTT.